The text below deals with one T cell receptor (beta chain). Within the sample, other DNA sequences also encode this same CDR3. These data come from a study of blood T cell repertoires in COVID-19. Study-level background: Acute-phase and convalescent COVID-19 samples originated in the United States, Italy and Spain. T cells, B-cell-depleted T cells, or PBMCs supplied cDNA or gDNA.

As handled by the study authors: Counts of nucleated cells, estimated from reference gene primer amplification, were obtained. Here immunoSEQ multiplex PCR was the method, and the copy in TCRdb shows in-frame clones only, minus some. The DNA gave D and trimming, while V, J and clone size come from that table. The repertoire holds around 140,000 clones, with around nine tenths as singletons. From germline, CDR1 is SGHRS and CDR2 YFSETQ. V was pared by 0 bases and J by 3 bases, with 4 bases between. The CDR3 has 12 amino acids. The source material was peripheral blood. The rearrangement joins TRBV5-1 to TRBJ2-7, with D hard to call. The sequence came from a woman aged 60 to 75 with acute or convalescent COVID-19. DNA of the CDR3: TGCGCCAGCAGCTTGGACGGCTACGAGCAGTACTTC. Translated, it gives CASSLDGYEQYF. Supplemented by reference TRBV5-1 and TRBJ2-7, the full variable domain reads KAGVTQTPRYLIKTRGQQVTLSCSPISGHRSVSWYQQTPGQGLQFLFEYFSETQRNKGNFPGRFSGRQFSNSRSEMNVSTLELGDSALYLCASSLDGYEQYFGPGTRLTVT.